The 17 T cell receptor beta chains reported below all come from one sample, sequenced in a study of T cells in Graves' hyperthyroidism and ophthalmopathy. The investigators amplified TCR beta CDR3 regions from RNA transcripts. RT-PCR in the first round (using the HTBI primer set) targeted the TCR CDR3. TCRdb fed the multiplex PCR reads into MiXCR, producing one record per CDR3 protein. The table has 250,000 to 300,000 distinct CDR3 sequences, roughly a fifth seen once. Sequenced sample: blood. All receptors come from a man aged 45-65 years with Graves' ophthalmopathy.

The rearrangement uses TRBV18 and TRBJ1-5; D call uncertain. Trimming left V 4 bases short and J 1 base short, with 17 bases between. The CDR3 covers 17 residues. Germline V gene lookup returns CDR1 KGHSH and CDR2 LQKENI. CDR3 DNA: TGTGCCAGCTCACTAATTCCACGGGGTAGGAGCAATCAGCCCCAGCATTTT. Its protein product is CASSLIPRGRSNQPQHF. Looking up the rest from reference TRBV18 and TRBJ1-5 gives the full variable domain: NAGVMQNPRHLVRRRGQEARLRCSPMKGHSHVYWYRQLPEEGLKFMVYLQKENIIDESGMPKERFSAEFPKEGPSILRIQQVVRGDSAAYFCASSLIPRGRSNQPQHFGDGTRLSIL.

This chain connects TRBV19 to TRBJ2-7; a weak D match, TRBD2 (7 bases). The CDR3 has 15 residues. Germline V gives CDR1 LNHDA, CDR2 SQIVND (reference sequence). V was trimmed by 8 bases and J by 2 bases, leaving 19 bases between them. The CDR3 loop is CASRTTPGGPYEQYF. DNA of the CDR3: TGTGCCAGTCGAACCACTCCGGGGGGCCCCTACGAGCAGTACTTC.

This clonotype was seen many times. The chain recombines TRBV6-1 with TRBJ2-5, with 11 bases lining up with TRBD1. The CDR3 is 16 amino acids. The germline CDR1 and CDR2 sequences are MNHNS and SASEGT. V lost 5 bases, J lost 1 base, and 6 bases stayed unmatched. DNA of the CDR3: TGTGCCAGCAGTCAGGACAGGGGGCTGACCCAAGAGACCCAGTACTTC. Translating gives CASSQDRGLTQETQYF.

This clonotype showed up many times. The chain uses TRBV30 and TRBJ2-7; D is possibly TRBD2 (6 bases). From germline, CDR1 is GTSNPN and CDR2 SVGIG (reference sequence). The V gene lost 3 bases and the J gene lost 3 bases, with 15 bases spanning the gap. The CDR3 covers 14 residues. In DNA form, the CDR3 reads TGTGCCTGGAGGAAGGGACTTCAATTCTACGAGCAGTACTTC. Its protein product is CAWRKGLQFYEQYF.

This clonotype was counted ten times or more. V usage is TRBV30 and J usage is TRBJ2-7; no clear D gene. Trimming took 1 base from V and 0 from J, leaving 10 bases between them. Germline V CDR1 and CDR2: GTSNPN, SVGIG (reference sequence). This CDR3 contains 14 residues. CDR3 nucleotide sequence: TGTGCCTGGAGTGCACCTCCGTGCTCCTACGAGCAGTACTTC. Translated: CAWSAPPCSYEQYF.

This clonotype has at least ten counts. The chain recombines TRBV20-1 with TRBJ2-7, with a tentative D call TRBD1 (7 bases). CDR3 length: 12 residues. The V gene lost 3 bases and the J gene lost 5 bases, with 11 bases spanning the gap. CDR1 and CDR2 from the germline V gene are DFQATT and SNEGSKA (reference sequence). The CDR3 nucleotides are TGCAGTGCTAGCGACAGGGAGGACGAGCAGTACTTC. This gives the protein CSASDREDEQYF.

The V and J genes are TRBV19 and TRBJ1-2; D gene unclear. Germline CDR1 reads LNHDA; CDR2 reads SQIVND (reference sequence). V was trimmed by 3 bases and J by 3 bases, leaving 8 bases between them. The CDR3 length is 13 residues. In DNA, the CDR3 is TGTGCCAGTAGTATCGACGGTGACTATGGCTACACCTTC. Amino acid sequence: CASSIDGDYGYTF.

The chain has TRBV29-1 and TRBJ2-7; D is ambiguous. The V gene's germline CDR1 is SQVTM and CDR2 ANQGSEA. This CDR3 has 12 amino acids. Trimming removed 4 bases from V and 2 bases from J, with 9 bases in between. CDR3 DNA: TGCAGCGTTGCACAGAGCACCTACGAGCAGTACTTC. Translation: CSVAQSTYEQYF.

This rearrangement joins TRBV16 to TRBJ1-5; TRBD1 is a possible D gene (5 bases). The CDR3 is 15 residues long. V was trimmed by 0 bases and J by 7 bases, leaving 13 bases between them. In germline, CDR1 is KGHSY, CDR2 FQNENV. The CDR3 bases are TGTGCCAGCAGCCAATCGTGGGGGGTAGGGCAGCCCCAGCATTTT. It codes for CASSQSWGVGQPQHF.

In the case of this clonotype: A clone one base away is much larger, so this may be a read error. The rearrangement uses TRBV20-1 and TRBJ2-7, with 7 nucleotides matching TRBD1. The germline V gene encodes CDR1 DFQATT and CDR2 SNEGSKA (reference sequence). The CDR3 consists of 14 residues. As DNA, the CDR3 is TGCGGTGCAGCCTCCGGGACAGTCTCCTACGAGCAGTACTTC. It codes for CGAASGTVSYEQYF.

The V and J genes are TRBV6-2 or TRBV6-3 and TRBJ1-5; 10 bases line up with TRBD1. The junction had 8 bases not matched to a gene; V was cut back by 6 bases and J by 3 bases. CDR1 and CDR2 from the germline V gene are MNHEY and SVGEGT. The CDR3 extends over 16 amino acids. The CDR3 is CASSQSGTGANQPQHF. The DNA for the CDR3 is TGTGCCAGCAGCCAATCGGGGACAGGGGCCAATCAGCCCCAGCATTTT.

The table lists this clonotype with many counts. The genes are TRBV3-1 and TRBJ1-2; TRBD1 is a possible D gene (6 bases). Germline V lookup: CDR1 LGHDT, CDR2 YNNKEL (reference sequence). Trimming stripped 1 base from V and 8 bases from J, with 20 bases between. This CDR3 is built from 16 residues. This CDR3 is CASSQAGRGGGYGYTF. CDR3 nucleotides: TGTGCCAGCAGCCAAGCTGGCAGGGGAGGAGGTTACGGCTACACCTTC.

This clonotype occurred a few times. An end of the junction does not agree with germline; a read error may underlie this. CDR3 protein: CASSPRVSNEQYF. The CDR3 DNA reads as TGTGCCAGCAGCCCAAGGGTCTCCAACGAGCAGTACTTC. V gene TRBV7-2 combines with J gene TRBJ2-7; D gene ambiguous. The CDR3 covers 13 residues. In germline, CDR1 is SGHTA, CDR2 FQGNSA.

This clonotype was detected only a few times. The chain has TRBV6-1 and TRBJ2-7, with 10 bases lining up with TRBD2. CDR1 MNHNS and CDR2 SASEGT come from the germline V gene. After removal of 1 base from V and 9 bases from J, the junction contained 6 bases not matched to a gene. The CDR3 length is 14 residues. CDR3 protein: CASSEDPSSGRQYF. The CDR3 DNA follows: TGTGCCAGCAGTGAAGACCCCTCTAGCGGGAGGCAGTACTTC.

This chain uses TRBV5-6 with TRBJ1-6; 7 bases are shared with TRBD1. The CDR3 contains 15 residues. Germline-derived CDR1 and CDR2 are SGHDT and YYEEEE. V was clipped by 2 bases and J by 7 bases; unmatched bases: 6. The CDR3, as DNA: TGTGCCAGCAGCTTCGGCGACAGGGTGAATTCACCCCTCCACTTT. It yields the protein CASSFGDRVNSPLHF.

Concerning this clonotype itself: A read error is possible here, since a much larger clone lies one base away. The rearrangement joins TRBV5-1 to TRBJ2-1, with D perhaps given as TRBD1 or TRBD2 (5 bases each). This CDR3 comprises 12 residues. Germline-derived CDR1 and CDR2 are SGHRS and YFSETQ. Here the CDR3 DNA reads TGCGCCAGCAGCGGGACCATCAATGAGCAGTCCTTC. Its translation: CASSGTINEQSF.

In its sample, this clonotype was seen many times. V gene TRBV6-1 combines with J gene TRBJ1-1; the D gene is possibly TRBD1 (6 bases). The length of the CDR3 is 16 residues. The V gene's germline CDR1 is MNHNS and CDR2 SASEGT. Between the trimmed V and J ends, which lost 5 bases and 4 bases, there was a span of 20 bases. CDR3 coding DNA: TGTGCCAGCAGTCGTCGTGGCCAGGGGAGGGGCACTGAAGCTTTCTTT. This sequence encodes CASSRRGQGRGTEAFF.